Here is one T cell receptor beta chain with its context. Antigen specificity is unknown. An assay was performed, and its level was deep. TCRdb keeps only in-frame clones here, not all; method: immunoSEQ multiplex PCR. The data hold a few million clones, with about 94% observed a single time. These data belong to a study of shared clonotypes between healthy human individuals. Study in general: Each donor's CD4 naive and CD4 memory cells filled three plates apiece, CD8 naive two, and CD8 memory one. Whole-study results and caveats: Estimated richness values were generally larger in naive subsets than in memory subsets.

There are 13 residues in the CDR3. From germline, CDR1 is SGHTA and CDR2 FQGNSA. The V gene lost 3 bases and the J gene lost 6 bases, with 11 bases spanning the gap. The sequenced sample consisted of naive CD4+ T cells sorted from blood. The subset is: CD45RA+ positively selected. V gene TRBV7-2 combines with J gene TRBJ2-5; D gene unclear. This receptor was taken from a man aged 18-30 years in good health. In DNA, the CDR3 is TGTGCCAGCAGCTTCGAGATGACACAGACCCAGTACTTC. Residues: CASSFEMTQTQYF.